A single sample is the source of the 16 T cell receptor beta chains below, sequenced in a study of cytomegalovirus exposure and HLA in healthy donors. The primer mix had 60 Vbeta and 13 Jbeta primers. Assay used: immunoSEQ multiplex PCR; TCRdb lists only in-frame clones, some missing. The data show about 250,000 clones, roughly 70% seen once. The sample was PBMCs. Receptor source: a female donor in good health and CMV-seronegative.

In this sample, this clone turned up a few times. V is TRBV5-1 and J is TRBJ2-2; D uncertain. The germline CDR1 and CDR2 sequences are SGHRS and YFSETQ. The CDR3 has 15 residues. V was shortened by 5 bases and J by 1 base, with 12 bases between the two germline ends. The CDR3 region has the DNA TGCGCCAGCAGATTTTTAGCTCAGAACACCGGGGAGCTGTTTTTT. Translating gives CASRFLAQNTGELFF.

V and J are TRBV6-1 and TRBJ1-4; 9 bases match TRBD1. The germline V gene has CDR1 MNHNS and CDR2 SASEGT. The CDR3 spans 15 residues. V shed 6 bases and J 7 bases; nucleotides not matched to a gene: 9. CDR3 protein: CASRGDRVGGEKLFF. The CDR3 coding sequence is TGTGCCAGCAGGGGGGACAGGGTTGGGGGTGAAAAACTGTTTTTT.

This chain uses TRBV9 with TRBJ2-3, with 10 nucleotides matching TRBD2. CDR3 length: 16 amino acids. Trimming at V came to 0 bases and at J to 3 bases, leaving 4 bases not matched to a gene. Germline CDR1 is SGDLS and CDR2 is YYNGEE. CDR3 bases: TGTGCCAGCAGCGTAGGAGCGGGAGGGCCAACAGATACGCAGTATTTT. Translation: CASSVGAGGPTDTQYF.

The rearrangement uses TRBV6-1 and TRBJ1-5; 8 positions match TRBD1. The CDR3 covers 13 residues. V lost 11 bases, J lost 6 bases, and 9 bases stayed unmatched. The germline CDR1 and CDR2 sequences are MNHNS and SASEGT. The CDR3 region has the DNA TGTGCCGTAAGGGACAGGAGAGTTCAGCCCCAGCATTTT. Protein product: CAVRDRRVQPQHF.

The chain is built from TRBV30 and TRBJ1-2, with D perhaps TRBD1 (6 bases). The length of the CDR3 is 14 residues. The V and J ends lost 3 bases and 2 bases respectively, with 13 bases between them. Germline loops: CDR1 GTSNPN, CDR2 SVGIG (reference sequence). As DNA, the CDR3 is TGTGCCTGGAGCCTGGGACATCTAAACTATGGCTACACCTTC. Its translation: CAWSLGHLNYGYTF.

The rearrangement uses TRBV2 and TRBJ1-1; weak D call: TRBD1 (5 bases). Germline V lookup: CDR1 SNHLY, CDR2 FYNNEI. V lost 4 bases to trimming and J lost 8 bases, with 14 bases between them. The CDR3 has 13 residues. DNA of the CDR3: TGTGCCAGCAGTGTAGGGGCGGGGTCGGAAGCTTTCTTT. Translation: CASSVGAGSEAFF.

V and J are TRBV10-3 and TRBJ2-5; 8 bases map to TRBD1. CDR1 ENHRY and CDR2 SYGVKD come from the germline V gene. Trimming took 6 bases from V and 1 from J; bases not matched to a gene: 1. This CDR3 is built from 13 residues. The CDR3 bases are TGTGCCATCAGCGACAGGGGCCAAGAGACCCAGTACTTC. Translating gives CAISDRGQETQYF.

This clone was observed once. V and J are TRBV10-3 and TRBJ1-2; D remains unclear. The length of the CDR3 is 13 residues. Trimming removed 3 bases at V and 1 base at J, with 6 bases between. Looked up from germline, CDR1 is ENHRY and CDR2 is SYGVKD. CDR3 DNA sequence: TGTGCCATCAGTGAATCGGTTAACTATGGCTACACCTTC. The encoded protein is CAISESVNYGYTF.

Written as DNA, the CDR3 is TGTGCCAGCAGGGCGACAATCTCTGGAAACACCATATATTTT. It codes for CASRATISGNTIYF. J is TRBJ1-3 and V is TRBV27; D is unresolved. V lost 6 bases to trimming and J lost 0 bases, with 9 bases between them. The germline V gene has CDR1 MNHEY and CDR2 SMNVEV (reference sequence). The CDR3 has 14 residues.

This clone was found a few times. V and J are TRBV5-8 and TRBJ1-3; D might be TRBD1 (5 bases). The CDR3 runs to 15 residues. V shed 4 bases and J shed 0 bases, with 11 bases lying between them. CDR1 and CDR2 (germline): SGHTS, YDEGEE. As DNA, the CDR3 is TGTGCCAGCAGCGACCACAGGTTCTCTGGAAACACCATATATTTT. This encodes CASSDHRFSGNTIYF.

A few counts support this clone. This chain links TRBV6-4 with TRBJ2-2; 9 nucleotides agree with TRBD1. This CDR3 region has 16 residues. J gave up 1 base and V 3 bases, and 3 bases lay outside the gene matches. CDR1 MRHNA and CDR2 SNTAGT come from the germline V gene. DNA for the CDR3: TGTGCCAGCAGTGAGGGGGACAGGGAGAACACCGGGGAGCTGTTTTTT. This encodes CASSEGDRENTGELFF.

This chain uses TRBV30 with TRBJ2-5, with D unclear. Germline CDR1 reads GTSNPN; CDR2 reads SVGIG (reference sequence). CDR3 length: 14 residues. V shed 0 bases and J shed 0 bases, with 8 bases lying between them. CDR3 loop: CAWSVVRDQETQYF. CDR3 nucleotide sequence: TGTGCCTGGAGTGTAGTAAGAGACCAAGAGACCCAGTACTTC.

The chain carries TRBV28 and TRBJ2-7; TRBD1 might be the D (5 bases). CDR3 length: 13 residues. Trimming took 5 bases from V and 3 from J, leaving 11 bases between them. The germline V gene has CDR1 MDHEN and CDR2 SYDVKM. CDR3 in amino acids: CASSLDRYYEQYF. In DNA, the CDR3 is TGTGCCAGCAGTCTCGACAGATACTACGAGCAGTACTTC.

The chain carries TRBV11-3 and TRBJ1-1, with no clear D. CDR1 is SGHNT and CDR2 is YENEEA in the germline V gene. The CDR3 is made up of 12 amino acids. V lost 7 bases, J lost 2 bases, and 8 bases lay in between. This CDR3 is CASTSSNTEAFF. DNA of the CDR3: TGTGCCAGCACCTCTTCCAACACTGAAGCTTTCTTT.

This sequence joins TRBV21-1 and TRBJ2-3; TRBD2 was called by the table and not checked on the DNA. TRBV21-1 is recorded as a pseudogene. The CDR3 has 19 residues. CDR3 DNA: TGTGCCAGCAGCAAAAATTTTTCGCCGTGGCGGGAGGGCCCGGATACGCAGTATTTT. This translates into CASSKNFSPWREGPDTQYF.

V is TRBV6-6 and J is TRBJ2-4; D ambiguous. V lost 4 bases and J 0 bases, leaving 10 bases between the germline ends. Germline loops: CDR1 MNHNY, CDR2 SVGAGI (reference sequence). The CDR3 is 15 amino acids. The CDR3 DNA reads as TGTGCCAGCAGTTTTGAGTATTTAGCCAAAAACATTCAGTACTTC. As protein: CASSFEYLAKNIQYF.